This T cell receptor (beta chain) derives from a study of T cell responses to AZD1222 COVID-19 vaccine. Study-wide findings and caveats: Mostly white British, mostly female donors; authors suggested clonal diversity may be underestimated. Repertoire samples came only from after the peak T cell response. Among vaccine-associated CD4 TCRs, coverage spanned spike, with dominance at 160-218 and 743-854.

This CDR3 has 12 residues. V lost 2 bases and J 1 base, leaving 2 bases between the germline ends. From germline, CDR1 is SGHVS and CDR2 FQNEAQ. Data came from immunoSEQ multiplex PCR; TCRdb stores just in-frame clones and leaves some out. The sample lists 120,000 or so clones, approximately 91% occurring once. Details on this clone: Its specificity is not known.

The sequenced sample was peripheral blood, obtained on day 0 of AZD1222 vaccination. The source is an adult in good health. The chain links TRBV7-8 to TRBJ2-5; D unresolved. The DNA of the CDR3 is TGTGCCAGCAGCTTACCCCAAGAGACCCAGTACTTC. Protein: CASSLPQETQYF.